These 7 T cell receptor beta chains were sequenced from one sample in a study of T-cell reconstitution after alpha-beta-depleted transplantation in children. Library preparation (for TCRbeta) was performed with unique molecular identifiers. Using its own MiXCR run on the PCR reads, TCRdb lists one record per CDR3 protein. Among tens of thousands of distinct CDR3 sequences listed, 40% to 65% were seen once. Here the sequenced sample was peripheral blood, taken before TCRalphabeta/CD19-depleted stem cell transplant. These receptors were collected from a boy in the first two years of life with SCID, due to receive a stem cell transplant.

This chain joins TRBV29-1 and TRBJ1-2; D unresolved. The CDR3 spans 12 residues. The V end lost 7 bases, the J end lost 8 bases, and 17 bases lay between the germline ends. Looked up from germline, CDR1 is SQVTM and CDR2 is ANQGSEA. The CDR3 bases are TGCAGCGCCCAGGCGATTGTTATGGGCTACACCTTC. It translates to CSAQAIVMGYTF.

In its sample, this clonotype was seen once. The chain links TRBV30 to TRBJ1-1; a possible D gene is TRBD1 (6 bases). This CDR3 contains 15 residues. Germline loops: CDR1 GTSNPN, CDR2 SVGIG (reference sequence). The ends were cut back, 0 bases at V and 4 bases at J, with 15 bases in the middle. CDR3 nucleotide sequence: TGTGCCTGGAGTGTACCCGCCAGGGGTTTCACTGAAGCTTTCTTT. This gives the protein CAWSVPARGFTEAFF. Together with reference TRBV30 and TRBJ1-1, the CDR3 gives the full variable domain: SQTIHQWPATLVQPVGSPLSLECTVEGTSNPNLYWYRQAAGRGLQLLFYSVGIGQISSEVPQNLSASRPQDRQFILSSKKLLLSDSGFYLCAWSVPARGFTEAFFGQGTRLTVV.

V and J are TRBV12-3 or TRBV12-4 and TRBJ2-2; TRBD2 aligns across 7 bases. With 3 bases clipped from V and 5 bases from J, the junction kept 9 bases outside the gene matches. This CDR3 has 16 residues. CDR3 bases: TGTGCCAGCAGTTTGAAGGGACTAACCATGACCGGGGAGCTGTTTTTT. It yields the protein CASSLKGLTMTGELFF.

In its sample, this clonotype was seen once. The rearrangement links TRBV20-1 to TRBJ2-5; TRBD2 aligns across 7 bases. The CDR3 has 15 residues. CDR1 is DFQATT and CDR2 is SNEGSKA in the germline V gene (reference sequence). After removal of 0 bases from V and 4 bases from J, the junction contained 8 bases not matched to a gene. For the CDR3, the DNA is TGCAGTGCTAGAGATCGGCGGGGGAGCAGAGAGACCCAGTACTTC. Residues: CSARDRRGSRETQYF.

J is TRBJ1-3 and V is TRBV5-1, with D unresolved. CDR3 length: 14 amino acids. Deletions cut 0 bases from V and 0 bases from J, with 4 bases between. CDR1 SGHRS and CDR2 YFSETQ come from the germline V gene. The CDR3 spells CASSLAGSGNTIYF. The CDR3 nucleotides are TGCGCCAGCAGCTTGGCTGGCTCTGGAAACACCATATATTTT.

There are a few counts of this clonotype. This chain uses TRBV4-2 with TRBJ1-1, with unresolved D. There are 12 residues in the CDR3. V lost 1 base and J lost 1, with 1 base in between. Per germline, CDR1 LGHNA and CDR2 YNFKEQ. The CDR3 spells CASSQGNTEAFF. Here the CDR3 DNA reads TGTGCCAGCAGCCAAGGGAACACTGAAGCTTTCTTT.

Concerning this clonotype itself: The junction shows a germline mismatch at one end, possibly a read error. The rearrangement links TRBV5-1 to TRBJ2-7, with D hard to call. CDR3 length: 15 amino acids. Per the germline V gene, CDR1 is SGHRS and CDR2 is YFSETQ. In DNA form, the CDR3 reads TGCGCCTGCAGCCCCCTAGAGCTTCCCTCCTACGAGCAGTACTTC. Its protein is CACSPLELPSYEQYF.